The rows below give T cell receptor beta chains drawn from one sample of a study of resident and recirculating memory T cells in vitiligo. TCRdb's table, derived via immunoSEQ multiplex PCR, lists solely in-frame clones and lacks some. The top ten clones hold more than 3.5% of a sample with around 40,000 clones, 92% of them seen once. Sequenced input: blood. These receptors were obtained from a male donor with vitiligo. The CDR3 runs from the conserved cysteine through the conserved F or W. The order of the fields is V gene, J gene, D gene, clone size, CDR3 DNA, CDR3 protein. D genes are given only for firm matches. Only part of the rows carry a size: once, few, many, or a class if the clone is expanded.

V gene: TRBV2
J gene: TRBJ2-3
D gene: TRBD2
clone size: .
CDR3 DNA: TGTGCCAGCAGTGTTCTAGCGGGGGACACAGATACGCAGTATTTT
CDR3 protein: CASSVLAGDTDTQYF

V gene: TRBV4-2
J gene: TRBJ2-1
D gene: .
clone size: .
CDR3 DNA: TGTGCCAGCAGCCAAGACGGTGCGTTTAGCTCCTACAATGAGCAGTTCTTC
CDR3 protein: CASSQDGAFSSYNEQFF

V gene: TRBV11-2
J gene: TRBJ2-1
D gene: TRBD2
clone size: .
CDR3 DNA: TGTGCCAGCAGCTCACCCCCTGGCGTAGGGACTAGTGCCCATGAGCAGTTCTTC
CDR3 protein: CASSSPPGVGTSAHEQFF

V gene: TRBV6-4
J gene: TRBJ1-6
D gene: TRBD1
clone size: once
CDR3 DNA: TGTGCCAGCAGTGAGTTTGCAGGGGGTAGTTATTCACCCCTCCACTTT
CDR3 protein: CASSEFAGGSYSPLHF

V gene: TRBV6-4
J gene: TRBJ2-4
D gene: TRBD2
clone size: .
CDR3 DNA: TGTGCCAGCAGAACCCACTGGGGGAGGGGAATCCCCAAAAACATTCAGTACTTC
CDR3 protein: CASRTHWGRGIPKNIQYF

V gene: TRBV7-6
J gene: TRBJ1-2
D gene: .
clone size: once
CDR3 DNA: TGTGCCAGCAGCTTACAGGGGTCCTATGGCTACACCTTC
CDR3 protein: CASSLQGSYGYTF

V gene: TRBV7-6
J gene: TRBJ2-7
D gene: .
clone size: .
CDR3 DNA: TGTGCCAGCAGCTTAGCCGGGAGCGGTCTCTACGAGCAGTACTTC
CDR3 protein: CASSLAGSGLYEQYF

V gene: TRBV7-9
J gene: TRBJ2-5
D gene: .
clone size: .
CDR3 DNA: TGTGCCAGCAGCTTGTTACAGGGTCGAGGGGAGACCCAGTACTTC
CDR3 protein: CASSLLQGRGETQYF

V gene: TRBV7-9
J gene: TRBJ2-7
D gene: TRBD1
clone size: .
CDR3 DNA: TGTGCCAGCAGCCCAAGTCCGGGACAGGGTGTCTACGAGCAGTACTTC
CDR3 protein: CASSPSPGQGVYEQYF

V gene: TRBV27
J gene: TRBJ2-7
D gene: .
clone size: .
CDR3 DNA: TGTGCCAGCAGTTTCCAGGGTGACCTATCCTACGAGCAGTACTTC
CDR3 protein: CASSFQGDLSYEQYF

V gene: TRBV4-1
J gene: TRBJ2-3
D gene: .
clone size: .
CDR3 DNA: TGCGCCAGCAGCAAAGGACTGAGCACAGATACGCAGTATTTT
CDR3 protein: CASSKGLSTDTQYF

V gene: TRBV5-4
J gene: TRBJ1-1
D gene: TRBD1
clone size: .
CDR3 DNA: TGTGCCAGCAGGGGACAGGGCGACACTGAAGCTTTCTTT
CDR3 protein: CASRGQGDTEAFF

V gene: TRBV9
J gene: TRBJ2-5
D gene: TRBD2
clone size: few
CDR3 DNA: TGTGCCAGCAGCTTTAGCGGGGTTGAAGAGACCCAGTACTTC
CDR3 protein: CASSFSGVEETQYF

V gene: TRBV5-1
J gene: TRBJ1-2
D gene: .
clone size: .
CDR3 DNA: TGCGCCAGCAGCTTGGCGGCAGGGGAAGGCTACACCTTC
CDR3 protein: CASSLAAGEGYTF

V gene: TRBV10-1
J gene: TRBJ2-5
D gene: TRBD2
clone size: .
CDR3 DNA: TGCGCCAGCGCCAAACTAGCGGGGGCTTTTCAAGAGACCCAGTACTTC
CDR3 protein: CASAKLAGAFQETQYF

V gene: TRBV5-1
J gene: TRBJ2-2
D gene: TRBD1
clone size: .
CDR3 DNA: TGCGCCAGCAGCTGGTACGGACAGGGGGACACCGGGGAGCTGTTTTTT
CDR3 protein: CASSWYGQGDTGELFF

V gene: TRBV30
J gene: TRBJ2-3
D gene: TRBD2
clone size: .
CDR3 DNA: TGTGCCTGGAGTTATGGAATAGCGGGGGGCACAGATACGCAGTATTTT
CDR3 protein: CAWSYGIAGGTDTQYF

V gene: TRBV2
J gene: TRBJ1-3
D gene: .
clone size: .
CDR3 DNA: TGTGCCAGCAGAAGCGTGGGGGCACCTGGAAACACCATATATTTT
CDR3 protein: CASRSVGAPGNTIYF

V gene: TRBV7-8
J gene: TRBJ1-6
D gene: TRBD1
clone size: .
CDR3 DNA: TGTGCCAGCAGCAGATCGGGACAGGTGGCTTCACCCCTCCACTTT
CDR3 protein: CASSRSGQVASPLHF

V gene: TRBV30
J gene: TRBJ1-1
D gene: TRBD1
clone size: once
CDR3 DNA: TGTGCCTGGAGCACAGGGGTGGTCGCTGAAGCTTTCTTT
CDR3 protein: CAWSTGVVAEAFF

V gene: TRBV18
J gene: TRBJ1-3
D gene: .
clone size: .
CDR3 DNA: TGTGCCACTCCCTCTGGAAACACCATATATTTT
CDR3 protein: CATPSGNTIYF

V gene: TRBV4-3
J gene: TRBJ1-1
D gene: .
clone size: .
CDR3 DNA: TGCGCCAGCAGCCAAGATCCGGGGGAGTACACTGAAGCTTTCTTT
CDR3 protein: CASSQDPGEYTEAFF

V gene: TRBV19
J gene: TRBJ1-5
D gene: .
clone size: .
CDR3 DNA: TGTGCCAGTAGTATAGTAGGCGGGACTCTCAATCAGCCCCAGCATTTT
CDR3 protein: CASSIVGGTLNQPQHF

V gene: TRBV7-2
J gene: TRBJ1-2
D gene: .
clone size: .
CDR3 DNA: TGTGCCAGCAGCTTAGTGGGAGGGCCCTACGGTGGCTACACCTTC
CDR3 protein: CASSLVGGPYGGYTF

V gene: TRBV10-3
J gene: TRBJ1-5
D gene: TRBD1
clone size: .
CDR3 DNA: TGTGCCATCAGTGCGGGGGGACAGGGGGCCCGACAGCCCCAGCATTTT
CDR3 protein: CAISAGGQGARQPQHF

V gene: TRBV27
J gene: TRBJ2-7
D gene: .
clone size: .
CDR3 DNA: TGTGCCAGCAGTTCAATCGGGAGCCCCTACGAGCAGTACTTC
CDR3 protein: CASSSIGSPYEQYF

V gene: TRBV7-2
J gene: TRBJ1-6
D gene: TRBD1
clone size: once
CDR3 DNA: TGTGCCAGCAGCTTTCCCAGGGGGGATAATTCACCCCTCCACTTT
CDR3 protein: CASSFPRGDNSPLHF

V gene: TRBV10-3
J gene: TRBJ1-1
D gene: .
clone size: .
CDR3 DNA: TGTGCCATCAGTGACTATGCGTACACTGAAGCTTTCTTT
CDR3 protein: CAISDYAYTEAFF

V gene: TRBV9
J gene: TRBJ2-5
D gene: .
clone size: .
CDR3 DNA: TGTGCCAGCGCGGGGGGGGGACAGGGGTTCCAAGAGACCCAGTACTTC
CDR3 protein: CASAGGGQGFQETQYF

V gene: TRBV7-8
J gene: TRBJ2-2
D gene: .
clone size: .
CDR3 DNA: TGTGCCAGCAGAGCCGGGACACCTTTGAACACCGGGGAGCTGTTTTTT
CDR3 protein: CASRAGTPLNTGELFF

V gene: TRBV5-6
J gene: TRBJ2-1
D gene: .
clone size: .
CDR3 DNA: TGTGCCAGCAGCCGCAGGGCTGAGCAGTTCTTC
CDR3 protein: CASSRRAEQFF

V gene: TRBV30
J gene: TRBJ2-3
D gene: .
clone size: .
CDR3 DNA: TGTGCCTGGGGGGCGAGCACAGATACGCAGTATTTT
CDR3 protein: CAWGASTDTQYF

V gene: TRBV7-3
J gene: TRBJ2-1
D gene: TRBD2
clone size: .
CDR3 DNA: TGTGCCAGCAGCTTAACGCGGGGGGGCCCGAATGAGCAGTTCTTC
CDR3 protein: CASSLTRGGPNEQFF

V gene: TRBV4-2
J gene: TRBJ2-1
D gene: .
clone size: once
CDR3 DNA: TGTGCCAGCAGCCAAGCAGCGGTCTCCTACAATGAGCAGTTCTTC
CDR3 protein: CASSQAAVSYNEQFF

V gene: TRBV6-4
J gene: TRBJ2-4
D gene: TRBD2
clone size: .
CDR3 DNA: TGTGCCAGCAGTGACTCGCCTAGCGGGGGGGCCGATGAACTTTCGCGGGCCAAAAACATTCAGTACTTC
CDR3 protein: CASSDSPSGGADELSRAKNIQYF

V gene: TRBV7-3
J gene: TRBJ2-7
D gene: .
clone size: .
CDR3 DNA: TGTGCCAGCAGCTTATACCAGGGGCCCTACGAGCAGTACTTC
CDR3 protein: CASSLYQGPYEQYF

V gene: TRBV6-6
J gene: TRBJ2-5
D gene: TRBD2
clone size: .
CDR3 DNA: TGTGCCAGCAAGGGACCTAGCGGGGGATCTAGGGAGACCCAGTACTTC
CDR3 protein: CASKGPSGGSRETQYF

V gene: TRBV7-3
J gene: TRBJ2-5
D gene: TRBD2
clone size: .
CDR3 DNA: TGTGCCAGCAGCAGGAGCGGGGTCCAAGAGACCCAGTACTTC
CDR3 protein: CASSRSGVQETQYF

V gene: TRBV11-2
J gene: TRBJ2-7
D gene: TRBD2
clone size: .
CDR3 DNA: TGTGCCAGCAGCTCGGTAGCGGGGCTTGGAGAGCAGTACTTC
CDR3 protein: CASSSVAGLGEQYF

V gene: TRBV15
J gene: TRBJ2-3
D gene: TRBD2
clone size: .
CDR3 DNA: TGTGCCACCAGCAGAGAACTAGCGGGCGGAGGGCCAGATACGCAGTATTTT
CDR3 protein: CATSRELAGGGPDTQYF

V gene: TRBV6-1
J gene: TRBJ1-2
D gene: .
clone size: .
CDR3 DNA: TGTGCCAGCAGTGAAGGAAGGAGGAGGTATGGCTACACCTTC
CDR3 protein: CASSEGRRRYGYTF

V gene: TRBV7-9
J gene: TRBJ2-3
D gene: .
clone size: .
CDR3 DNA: TGTGCCAGCAGCTTTTCAGGGGCAGATACGCAGTATTTT
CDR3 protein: CASSFSGADTQYF

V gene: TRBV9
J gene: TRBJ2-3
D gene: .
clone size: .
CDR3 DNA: TGTGCCAGCAGTGGAGGAGGGGCGCGGACAGATACGCAGTATTTT
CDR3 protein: CASSGGGARTDTQYF

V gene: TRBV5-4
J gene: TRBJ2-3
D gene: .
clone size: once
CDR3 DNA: TGTGCCAGCAGCCCAAACCTTGGACTTCTCACAGATACGCAGTATTTT
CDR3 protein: CASSPNLGLLTDTQYF

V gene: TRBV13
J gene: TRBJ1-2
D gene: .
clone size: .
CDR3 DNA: TGTGCCAGCAGCGAAGCGGGGATGGGGGGACTTGGCTACACCTTC
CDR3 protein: CASSEAGMGGLGYTF

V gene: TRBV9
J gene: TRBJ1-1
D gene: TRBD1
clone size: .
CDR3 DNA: TGTGCCAGCAGCGGAACCGGGACAGCAACTTCCCCAGGCACTGAAGCTTTCTTT
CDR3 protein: CASSGTGTATSPGTEAFF